The 13 T cell receptor beta chains in this list originate from one sample, sequenced in a study of shared clonotypes between healthy human individuals. TCRdb's copy holds only in-frame clones and misses some; the assay was immunoSEQ multiplex PCR. The data contain under 2.5 million clones, about 90% of them seen just once; the ten biggest clones take up around 0.35%. Sequencing used naive CD4+ T cells from PBMCs. Regarding subset: CD45RA+ positively selected. These receptors were taken from a man aged 18-30 years in good health. Some clones in this sample may be carry-over from other donors' samples.

V and J are TRBV2 and TRBJ1-4; possible D gene TRBD1, 5 bases. Per the germline V gene, CDR1 is SNHLY and CDR2 is FYNNEI. V dropped 3 bases and J dropped 2 bases, with 13 bases sitting between them. This CDR3 is built from 16 residues. This chain's CDR3 is CASSEFSGRTNEKLFF. The CDR3 bases are TGTGCCAGCAGTGAGTTTTCAGGGAGGACTAATGAAAAACTGTTTTTT.

This sequence joins TRBV11-3 and TRBJ2-3; weak D call: TRBD2 (5 bases). Germline CDR1 SGHNT, CDR2 YENEEA. Trimming shortened V by 6 bases and J by 2 bases, and 12 bases separated the two germline ends. The CDR3 is 14 amino acids. Here the CDR3 DNA reads TGTGCCAGCAGAGGTAGCGAAAACACAGATACGCAGTATTTT. This codes for CASRGSENTDTQYF.

J is TRBJ1-2 and V is TRBV5-4; D might be TRBD1 (5 bases). There are 15 residues in the CDR3. The germline V and J ends were trimmed by 0 bases and 4 bases, with 13 bases remaining between them. In germline, CDR1 is SGHNT, CDR2 YYREEE (reference sequence). CDR3 sequence: CASSLGSGAGYGYTF. CDR3 bases: TGTGCCAGCAGCTTGGGGTCTGGGGCGGGCTATGGCTACACCTTC. Using reference TRBV5-4 and TRBJ1-2 for the parts outside the CDR3, the full variable domain is ETGVTQSPTHLIKTRGQQVTLRCSSQSGHNTVSWYQQALGQGPQFIFQYYREEENGRGNFPPRFSGLQFPNYSSELNVNALELDDSALYLCASSLGSGAGYGYTFGSGTRLTVV.

The table lists this clone with a count of one. The gene calls are TRBV28 and TRBJ2-3; 7 nucleotides agree with TRBD2. With 8 bases clipped from V and 1 base from J, the junction kept 12 bases outside the gene matches. Per the germline V gene, CDR1 is MDHEN and CDR2 is SYDVKM. The CDR3 totals 16 residues. CDR3 amino acids: CASGRWGGSGTDTQYF. Written as DNA, the CDR3 is TGTGCCAGCGGACGTTGGGGGGGGAGCGGCACAGATACGCAGTATTTT.

This clone was counted once. This chain links TRBV7-9 with TRBJ1-5; D unclear. Germline CDR1 SEHNR, CDR2 FQNEAQ (reference sequence). The CDR3 runs 15 residues. Deletions cut 5 bases from V and 7 bases from J, with 18 bases between. The CDR3 loop reads CASSPEAGVNQPQHF. The CDR3 nucleotides are TGTGCCAGCAGCCCTGAAGCGGGTGTAAACCAGCCCCAGCATTTT.

The chain joins TRBV7-9 to TRBJ2-7; D might be TRBD2 (5 bases). Deletions cut 5 bases from V and 6 bases from J, with 20 bases between. This CDR3 comprises 15 residues. CDR1 and CDR2 from the germline V gene are SEHNR and FQNEAQ (reference sequence). In DNA form, the CDR3 reads TGTGCCAGCAGCCGAGACCGGGATTTACGTGGCGAGCAGTACTTC. The encoded protein is CASSRDRDLRGEQYF.

The chain has TRBV6-4 and TRBJ1-2; D uncertain. Germline V gives CDR1 MRHNA, CDR2 SNTAGT. This CDR3 comprises 13 residues. V lost 7 bases to trimming and J lost 2 bases, with 11 bases between them. Written as DNA, the CDR3 is TGTGCCAGCAACCCAACAAGGAACTATGGCTACACCTTC. As protein: CASNPTRNYGYTF.

The rearrangement joins TRBV28 to TRBJ2-2; unclear D gene. CDR1 MDHEN and CDR2 SYDVKM come from the germline V gene. Trimming removed 9 bases at V and 0 bases at J, with 11 bases between. The CDR3 is 14 residues long. CDR3 loop: CASTLAANTGELFF. The CDR3 nucleotides read TGTGCCAGTACATTAGCTGCGAACACCGGGGAGCTGTTTTTT.

This clone was recorded once. In the same sample, other DNA sequences code for this CDR3. The rearrangement links TRBV7-2 to TRBJ2-5, with TRBD2 identical over 11 bases. The V segment lost 3 bases and the J segment 1 base; nucleotides outside the gene matches: 4. Germline CDR1 reads SGHTA; CDR2 reads FQGNSA. CDR3 size: 16 residues. The CDR3 here is CASSLAGTSGQETQYF. In DNA, the CDR3 is TGTGCCAGCAGCTTGGCCGGGACTAGCGGCCAAGAGACCCAGTACTTC.

V gene TRBV7-3 combines with J gene TRBJ1-2; possibly TRBD1 for D (5 bases). With 3 bases removed from V and 5 bases from J, the gap between germline ends came to 19 bases. CDR3 length equals 16 residues. CDR1 and CDR2 (germline): SGHTA, FQGTGA. In DNA, the CDR3 is TGTGCCAGCAGCTTCGGGAGCGGAGGGACGGTGTATGGCTACACCTTC. This translates into CASSFGSGGTVYGYTF.

J is TRBJ2-2 and V is TRBV9, with TRBD2 matching over 13 bases. Losses at the gene ends were 0 bases for V and 5 bases for J; bases not matched to a gene: 4. Germline CDR1 reads SGDLS; CDR2 reads YYNGEE. The CDR3 runs to 17 residues. CDR3 sequence (DNA): TGTGCCAGCAGCGTAGAACTAGCGGGAGGGCCAACCGGGGAGCTGTTTTTT. It translates to CASSVELAGGPTGELFF.

Only a few counts were recorded for this clone. This chain joins TRBV2 and TRBJ1-1; D unclear. CDR3 size: 12 residues. V was trimmed by 4 bases and J by 7 bases, leaving 10 bases between them. Per the germline V gene, CDR1 is SNHLY and CDR2 is FYNNEI. Here the CDR3 reads CASSGIGFEAFF. The CDR3 DNA follows: TGTGCCAGCAGTGGGATCGGATTTGAAGCTTTCTTT.

The chain is built from TRBV7-2 and TRBJ2-5, with D possibly TRBD2 on 6 matching bases. Germline V lookup: CDR1 SGHTA, CDR2 FQGNSA. The CDR3 is made up of 15 amino acids. Deletions cut 3 bases from V and 5 bases from J, with 16 bases between. This CDR3 reads CASSFRDLRRETQYF. The CDR3 bases are TGTGCCAGCAGCTTCCGGGACTTAAGGAGGGAGACCCAGTACTTC.